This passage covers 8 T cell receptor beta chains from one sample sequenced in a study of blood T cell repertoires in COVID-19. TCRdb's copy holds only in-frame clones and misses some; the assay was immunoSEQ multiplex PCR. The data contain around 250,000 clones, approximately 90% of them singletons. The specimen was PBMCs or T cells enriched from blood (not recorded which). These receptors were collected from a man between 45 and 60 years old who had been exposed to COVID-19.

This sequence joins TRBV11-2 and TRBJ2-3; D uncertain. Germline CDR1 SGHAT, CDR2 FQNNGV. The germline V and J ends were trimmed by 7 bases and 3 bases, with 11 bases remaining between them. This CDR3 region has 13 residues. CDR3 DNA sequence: TGTGCCAGCAATTGGGCCGGTACAGATACGCAGTATTTT. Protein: CASNWAGTDTQYF.

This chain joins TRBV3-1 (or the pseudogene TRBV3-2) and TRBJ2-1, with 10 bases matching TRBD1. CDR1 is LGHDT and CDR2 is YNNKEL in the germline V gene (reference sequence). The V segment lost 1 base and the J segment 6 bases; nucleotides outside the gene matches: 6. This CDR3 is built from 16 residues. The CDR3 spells CASSQGTGTGVNEQFF. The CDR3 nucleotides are TGTGCCAGCAGCCAAGGAACCGGGACAGGGGTCAATGAGCAGTTCTTC.

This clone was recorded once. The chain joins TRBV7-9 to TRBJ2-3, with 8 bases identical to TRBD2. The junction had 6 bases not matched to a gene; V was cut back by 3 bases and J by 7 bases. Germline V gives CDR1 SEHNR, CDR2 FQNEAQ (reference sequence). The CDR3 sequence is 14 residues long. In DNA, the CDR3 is TGTGCCAGCAGCTTTGGGACTAGTGTAAATACGCAGTATTTT. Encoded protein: CASSFGTSVNTQYF.

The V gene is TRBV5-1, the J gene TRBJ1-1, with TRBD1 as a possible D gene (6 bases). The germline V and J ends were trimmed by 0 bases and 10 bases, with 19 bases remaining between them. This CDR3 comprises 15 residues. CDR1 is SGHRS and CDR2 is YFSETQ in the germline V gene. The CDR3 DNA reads TGCGCCAGCAGCTTGGATCCAGGGGAGGGGCGGTTAGCTTTCTTT. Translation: CASSLDPGEGRLAFF.

CDR3 nucleotide sequence: TGTGCCAGCAGCTACCGGGACAGGGGCGGGACAGATACGCAGTATTTT. Translating it yields CASSYRDRGGTDTQYF. The chain recombines TRBV5-8 with TRBJ2-3; 10 bases agree with TRBD1. V lost 3 bases and J lost 3; bases outside the gene matches: 7. In germline, CDR1 is SGHTS, CDR2 YDEGEE. The CDR3 length is 16 residues.

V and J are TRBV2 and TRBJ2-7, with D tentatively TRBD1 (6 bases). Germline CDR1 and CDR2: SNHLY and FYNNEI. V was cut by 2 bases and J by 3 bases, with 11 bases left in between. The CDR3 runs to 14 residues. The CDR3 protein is CASSEQGIGYEQYV. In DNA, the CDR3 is TGTGCCAGCAGTGAACAGGGGATAGGCTACGAGCAGTACGTC.

The CDR3 region is CASSVSRTEEAFF. The CDR3 nucleotides read TGTGCCAGCAGCGTATCTCGAACAGAGGAAGCTTTCTTT. The V call is TRBV9, the J call TRBJ1-1; D gene unclear. V was cut by 1 base and J by 8 bases, with 12 bases left in between. The CDR3 has 13 residues. Germline V gene sequence: CDR1 SGDLS, CDR2 YYNGEE.

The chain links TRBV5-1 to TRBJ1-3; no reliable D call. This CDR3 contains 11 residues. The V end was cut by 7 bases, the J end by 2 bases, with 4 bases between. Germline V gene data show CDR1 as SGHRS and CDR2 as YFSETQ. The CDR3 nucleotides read TGCGCCAGCCGGGCTGGAAACACCATATATTTT. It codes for CASRAGNTIYF.